The rows below give T cell receptor beta chains drawn from one sample of a study of T cell changes during pregnancy in multiple sclerosis. TCRdb's table, derived via immunoSEQ multiplex PCR, lists solely in-frame clones and lacks some. The repertoire holds tens of thousands of clones, with 88% as singletons. This sample comprised CD4+ T cells from peripheral blood mononuclear cells, obtained in the first trimester of pregnancy. Receptors were obtained from a female donor with multiple sclerosis, enrolled in a pregnancy study. Both conserved end residues are trimmed from each CDR3. The D gene is left open where the match is weak.

>TRBJ2-7|NA|TRBV9
ASSATGLSYEQY
>TRBJ2-3|NA|TRBV10-3
AISEGRGGAADTQY
>TRBJ2-2|NA|TRBV2
ASSPRGLNGELF
>TRBJ1-4|TRBD1|TRBV4-1
ASSLRTGANEKLF
>TRBJ1-6|TRBD1|TRBV2
ASKLSFDRARNNSPLH
>TRBJ1-5|NA|TRBV25-1
ASRRDGSNQPQH
>TRBJ1-5|NA|TRBV6-5
ASNNDQPQH
>TRBJ1-6|TRBD1|TRBV27
ASTLGQGNSPLH
>TRBJ1-2|NA|TRBV10-3
AIKGTGDLYGYT
>TRBJ1-1|NA|TRBV5-1
ASSSGLGNPEAF
>TRBJ1-1|NA|TRBV5-1
ASSSRVRAEAF
>TRBJ2-6|NA|TRBV29-1
SVEQVPSGANVLT
>TRBJ2-3|NA|TRBV11-2
ASSSAAGPTDTQY
>TRBJ2-2|NA|TRBV5-4
ASSALAAGELF
>TRBJ1-4|TRBD1|TRBV28
ASTDRVTNEKLF
>TRBJ2-1|NA|TRBV19
ASSISNEQF
>TRBJ1-5|NA|TRBV19
ASSIGRAGQPQH
>TRBJ2-1|NA|TRBV4-1
ASSQVTSSYNEQF
>TRBJ1-2|TRBD1|TRBV30
AWSVGQGLRYGYT
>TRBJ1-1|NA|TRBV2
ASSSGLTLNTEAF
>TRBJ2-2|TRBD1|TRBV5-1
ASSLTGEKTGELF
>TRBJ1-1|TRBD1|TRBV7-2
ASSLGQGAVRTAF
>TRBJ2-5|TRBD2|TRBV9
ASSVGASGGHQETQY
>TRBJ2-5|TRBD1|TRBV19
ASRRTGGMETQY
>TRBJ2-7|TRBD2|TRBV30
AWTPGTTYEQY
>TRBJ1-3|NA|TRBV6-5
ASSRGQLSGNTIY
>TRBJ2-3|TRBD2|TRBV10-3
AISGLADYTQY
>TRBJ1-2|NA|TRBV7-9
ASSRGQNYGYT
>TRBJ2-2|TRBD2|TRBV11-3
ASSRGAGELF
>TRBJ2-6|NA|TRBV10-1
ASSEFNSGANVLT